These 3 T cell receptor beta chains came from one sample sequenced in a study of OX40 agonist ivuxolimab in advanced cancers. The library was generated by the immunoSEQ multiplex PCR assay. TCRdb re-hosts the immuneACCESS table, in-frame sequences only. Its copies lack some clones; in the studies checked, an unresolved V gene accounts for under half of them, and the cause for the rest is not known. For this sample there are about 39,000 clones; approximately 90% appear just once. The ten biggest clones cover roughly 21% of the sample. The sample here was CD4+ or CD8+ T cells sorted from blood, taken in a trial of the OX40 agonist ivuxolimab. These receptors came from an adult with an advanced solid tumor such as melanoma, head and neck, liver or kidney cancer.

Only one count was recorded for this clone. The chain combines TRBV6-5 with TRBJ2-1, with TRBD2 matching over 9 bases. V was pared by 5 bases and J by 2 bases, with 4 bases of the junction left unmatched. The CDR3 runs 15 residues. Germline V gene sequence: CDR1 MNHEY, CDR2 SVGAGI. CDR3 sequence reads: CASSNSGGPYNEQFF. The CDR3 DNA sequence: TGTGCCAGCAGTAATAGCGGGGGCCCCTACAATGAGCAGTTCTTC.

This clone was seen only a few times. V and J are TRBV5-4 and TRBJ2-7, with no clear D. The germline V gene has CDR1 SGHNT and CDR2 YYREEE (reference sequence). This CDR3 region has 14 residues. The germline V and J ends were trimmed by 0 bases and 0 bases, with 7 bases remaining between them. CDR3 residues: CASSLDGSSYEQYF. The CDR3 DNA sequence: TGTGCCAGCAGCTTGGACGGAAGCTCCTACGAGCAGTACTTC. The full variable domain, completed using reference TRBV5-4 and TRBJ2-7, is ETGVTQSPTHLIKTRGQQVTLRCSSQSGHNTVSWYQQALGQGPQFIFQYYREEENGRGNFPPRFSGLQFPNYSSELNVNALELDDSALYLCASSLDGSSYEQYFGPGTRLTVT.

The J gene is TRBJ2-7, the V gene TRBV27; 10 bases agree with TRBD2. The CDR3 has 15 residues. Germline V gene sequence: CDR1 MNHEY, CDR2 SMNVEV (reference sequence). V was clipped by 0 bases and J by 5 bases; unmatched bases: 4. As DNA, the CDR3 is TGTGCCAGCAGTTTATCCCTAGCGGGAGATAACGAGCAGTACTTC. It translates to CASSLSLAGDNEQYF.